Below, 8 T cell receptor beta chains from the same sample are listed, as sequenced in a study of T cell repertoires and HLA-DP antigens. Sequencing used immunoSEQ multiplex PCR; TCRdb keeps in-frame clones, though not all of them. The data hold approximately 73,000 clones, with around three quarters observed a single time. These receptors' targets are unknown. Sequencing was carried out using CD4+ T cells from PBMCs. Receptors originate from a man aged 60-69 years in good health and CMV-seronegative.

The chain recombines TRBV10-3 with TRBJ2-1; 7 bases agree with TRBD2. Trimming at V came to 10 bases and at J to 6 bases, leaving 12 bases not matched to a gene. The germline V gene encodes CDR1 ENHRY and CDR2 SYGVKD. The CDR3 runs to 14 residues. In nucleotides, the CDR3 is TGTGCCACCCGACGGGAGGACAAACCCAATGAGCAGTTCTTC. It encodes CATRREDKPNEQFF.

In this sample, this clone turned up a few times. The CDR3 is CASSSGQGQNTIYF. In DNA, the CDR3 is TGTGCCAGCAGCTCCGGACAGGGCCAGAACACCATATATTTT. The chain carries TRBV9 and TRBJ1-3; 8 bases line up with TRBD1. CDR3 length: 14 residues. J gave up 7 bases and V 4 bases, and 7 bases lay outside the gene matches. Germline assignment: CDR1 SGDLS and CDR2 YYNGEE.

This chain connects TRBV28 to TRBJ2-5; no clear D. Germline V gene sequence: CDR1 MDHEN, CDR2 SYDVKM. V lost 2 bases and J 5 bases, leaving 6 bases between the germline ends. The CDR3 is made up of 12 amino acids. The CDR3: CASSLIHETQYF. The CDR3 DNA is TGTGCCAGCAGTTTAATACACGAGACCCAGTACTTC.

This chain connects TRBV7-6 to TRBJ2-2; D gene ambiguous. V was clipped by 2 bases and J by 6 bases, with 7 bases between them. Germline CDR1 reads SGHVS; CDR2 reads FNYEAQ. This CDR3 region has 13 residues. DNA for the CDR3: TGTGCCAGCAGCTTAAACGGAGCCGGGGAGCTGTTTTTT. Translated, it gives CASSLNGAGELFF.

V is TRBV7-3 and J is TRBJ2-2; TRBD1 matches at 9 bases. Trimming took 3 bases from V and 6 from J; bases not matched to a gene: 11. The CDR3 is made up of 17 amino acids. CDR1 and CDR2 from the germline V gene are SGHTA and FQGTGA. The CDR3: CASSFRRDRVYAGELFF. CDR3 sequence (DNA): TGTGCCAGCAGCTTTCGTCGGGACAGGGTTTACGCCGGGGAGCTGTTTTTT.

V is TRBV5-8 and J is TRBJ2-7; 7 bases are shared with TRBD2. With V trimmed by 0 bases and J by 5 bases, 8 bases remained unmatched. CDR1 SGHTS and CDR2 YDEGEE come from the germline V gene. This CDR3 spans 15 amino acids. CDR3 residues: CASSLVRGGRNEQYV. CDR3 bases: TGTGCCAGCAGCTTGGTTAGGGGAGGGAGAAACGAGCAGTACGTC.

J is TRBJ2-7 and V is TRBV14; 9 nucleotides agree with TRBD1. CDR1 is SGHDN and CDR2 is FVKESK in the germline V gene. V was pared by 0 bases and J by 0 bases, with 6 bases of the junction left unmatched. The CDR3 has 17 amino acids. CDR3: CASSQEYRGLSSYEQYF. The CDR3 DNA follows: TGTGCCAGCAGCCAAGAATACAGGGGGCTCTCCTCCTACGAGCAGTACTTC.

The genes are TRBV7-2 and TRBJ2-2, with D perhaps matching TRBD2 (6 bases). This CDR3 is built from 18 residues. Germline V CDR1 and CDR2: SGHTA, FQGNSA. V shed 7 bases and J shed 2 bases, with 23 bases lying between them. Written as DNA, the CDR3 is TGTGCCAGCACATCAGGGCGGGGATTTTCCGAAAACACCGGGGAGCTGTTTTTT. It yields the protein CASTSGRGFSENTGELFF.